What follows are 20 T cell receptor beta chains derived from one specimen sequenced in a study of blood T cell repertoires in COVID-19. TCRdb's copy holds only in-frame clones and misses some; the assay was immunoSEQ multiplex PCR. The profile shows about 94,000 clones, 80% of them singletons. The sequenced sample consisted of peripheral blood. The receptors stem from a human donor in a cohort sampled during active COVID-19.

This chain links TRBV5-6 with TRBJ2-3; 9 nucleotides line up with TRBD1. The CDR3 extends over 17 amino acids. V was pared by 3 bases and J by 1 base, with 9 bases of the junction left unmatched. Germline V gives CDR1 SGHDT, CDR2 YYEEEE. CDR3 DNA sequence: TGTGCCAGCAGCTCCTACGGCCGGACAGGGGGCACAGATACGCAGTATTTT. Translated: CASSSYGRTGGTDTQYF. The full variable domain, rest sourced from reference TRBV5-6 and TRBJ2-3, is DAGVTQSPTHLIKTRGQQVTLRCSPKSGHDTVSWYQQALGQGPQFIFQYYEEEERQRGNFPDRFSGHQFPNYSSELNVNALLLGDSALYLCASSSYGRTGGTDTQYFGPGTRLTVL.

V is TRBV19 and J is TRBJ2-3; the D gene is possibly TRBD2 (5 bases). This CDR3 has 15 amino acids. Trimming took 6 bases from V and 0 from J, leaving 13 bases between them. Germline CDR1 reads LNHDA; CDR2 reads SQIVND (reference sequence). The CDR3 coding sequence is TGTGCCAGTAGCGGGAAGTATACCAGCACAGATACGCAGTATTTT. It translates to CASSGKYTSTDTQYF. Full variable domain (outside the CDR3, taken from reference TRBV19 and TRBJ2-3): DGGITQSPKYLFRKEGQNVTLSCEQNLNHDAMYWYRQDPGQGLRLIYYSQIVNDFQKGDIAEGYSVSREKKESFPLTVTSAQKNPTAFYLCASSGKYTSTDTQYFGPGTRLTVL.

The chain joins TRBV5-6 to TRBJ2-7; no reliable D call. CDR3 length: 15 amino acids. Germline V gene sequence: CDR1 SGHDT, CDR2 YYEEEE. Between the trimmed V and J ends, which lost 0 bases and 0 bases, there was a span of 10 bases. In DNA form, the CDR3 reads TGTGCCAGCAGCTTGGCCTTGTTATACTCCTACGAGCAGTACTTC. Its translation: CASSLALLYSYEQYF.

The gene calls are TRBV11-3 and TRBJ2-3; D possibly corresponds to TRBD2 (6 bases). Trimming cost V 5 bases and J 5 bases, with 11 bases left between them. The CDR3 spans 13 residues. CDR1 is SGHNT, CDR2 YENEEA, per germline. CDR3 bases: TGTGCCAGCAGCCTCGGGGAGGTAGATACGCAGTATTTT. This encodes CASSLGEVDTQYF.

The CDR3 nucleotides read TGCGCCAGCAGTCTCTACGGGACAAGTAGCAATCAGCCCCAGCATTTT. This codes for CASSLYGTSSNQPQHF. The chain recombines TRBV23-1 with TRBJ1-5, with D possibly being TRBD1 (6 bases). TRBV23-1 is flagged as an ORF with uncertain function. The CDR3 extends over 16 amino acids. V lost 4 bases and J lost 0, with 13 bases in between.

In DNA, the CDR3 is TGTGCCATCAGTAACCAACAGGGGGGCTTTGGAAACACCATATATTTT. It specifies CAISNQQGGFGNTIYF. The genes are TRBV10-3 and TRBJ1-3, with TRBD1 identical over 8 bases. The trim removed 5 bases at V and 3 bases at J, leaving 9 bases unmatched. The germline CDR1 and CDR2 sequences are ENHRY and SYGVKD. This CDR3 region has 16 residues.

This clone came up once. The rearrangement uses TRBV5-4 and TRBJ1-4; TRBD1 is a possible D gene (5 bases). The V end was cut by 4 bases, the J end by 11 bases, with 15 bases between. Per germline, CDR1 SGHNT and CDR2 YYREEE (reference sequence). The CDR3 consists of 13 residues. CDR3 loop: CASSTGGFWKLFF. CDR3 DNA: TGTGCCAGCAGCACGGGGGGTTTTTGGAAACTGTTTTTT.

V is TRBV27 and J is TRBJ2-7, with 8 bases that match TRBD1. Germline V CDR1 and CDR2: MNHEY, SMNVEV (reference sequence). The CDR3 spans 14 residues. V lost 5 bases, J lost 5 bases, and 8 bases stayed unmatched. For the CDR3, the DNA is TGTGCCAGCAGTCTCCAGGGGGCTGGGAACGAGCAGTACTTC. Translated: CASSLQGAGNEQYF.

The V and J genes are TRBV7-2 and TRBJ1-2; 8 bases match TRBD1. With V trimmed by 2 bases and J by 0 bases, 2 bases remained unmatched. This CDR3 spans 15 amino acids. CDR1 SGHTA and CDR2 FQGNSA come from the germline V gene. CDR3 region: CASSLQGAPNYGYTF. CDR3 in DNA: TGTGCCAGCAGCTTACAGGGGGCTCCTAACTATGGCTACACCTTC.

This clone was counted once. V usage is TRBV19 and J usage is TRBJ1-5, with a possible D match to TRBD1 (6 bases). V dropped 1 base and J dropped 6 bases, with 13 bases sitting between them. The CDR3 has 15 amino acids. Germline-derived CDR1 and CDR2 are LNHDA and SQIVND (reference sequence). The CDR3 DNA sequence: TGTGCCAGTAGTATAGTCCCCCAGGGGACTCAGCCCCAGCATTTT. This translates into CASSIVPQGTQPQHF.

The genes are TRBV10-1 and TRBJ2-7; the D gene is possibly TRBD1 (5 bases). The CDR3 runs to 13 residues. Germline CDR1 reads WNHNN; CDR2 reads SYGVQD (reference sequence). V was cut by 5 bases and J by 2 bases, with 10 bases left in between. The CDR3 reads CASSQAGTYEQYF. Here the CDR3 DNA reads TGCGCCAGCAGTCAGGCAGGGACCTACGAGCAGTACTTC.

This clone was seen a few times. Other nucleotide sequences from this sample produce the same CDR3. In DNA, the CDR3 is TGTGCCAGCAGCCAAGGAGGGAATCAGCCCCAGCATTTT. Translated, it gives CASSQGGNQPQHF. The chain uses TRBV3-1 (or the pseudogene TRBV3-2) and TRBJ1-5; D is unclear. Germline values: CDR1 LGHDT, CDR2 YNNKEL (reference sequence). V was trimmed by 1 base and J by 4 bases, leaving 5 bases between them. The CDR3 is 13 residues long.

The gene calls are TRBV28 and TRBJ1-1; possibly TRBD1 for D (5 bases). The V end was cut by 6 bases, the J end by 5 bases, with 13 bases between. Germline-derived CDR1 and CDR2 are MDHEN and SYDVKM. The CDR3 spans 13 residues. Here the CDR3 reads CASSLDRRTEAFF. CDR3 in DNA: TGTGCCAGCAGCCTCGACAGACGAACTGAAGCTTTCTTT.

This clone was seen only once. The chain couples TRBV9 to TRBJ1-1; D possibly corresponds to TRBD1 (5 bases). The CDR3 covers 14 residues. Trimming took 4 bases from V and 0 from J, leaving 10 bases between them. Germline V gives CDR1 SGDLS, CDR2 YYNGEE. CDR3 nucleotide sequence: TGTGCCAGCAGCCGTATAGGGGTGAACACTGAAGCTTTCTTT. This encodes CASSRIGVNTEAFF.

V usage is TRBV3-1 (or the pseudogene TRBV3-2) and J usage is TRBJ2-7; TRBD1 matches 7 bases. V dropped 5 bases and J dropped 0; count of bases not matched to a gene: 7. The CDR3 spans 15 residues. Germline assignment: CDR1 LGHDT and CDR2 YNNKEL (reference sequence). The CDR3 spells CASSDTGTVSYEQYF. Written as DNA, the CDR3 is TGTGCCAGCAGCGATACCGGGACAGTCTCCTACGAGCAGTACTTC.

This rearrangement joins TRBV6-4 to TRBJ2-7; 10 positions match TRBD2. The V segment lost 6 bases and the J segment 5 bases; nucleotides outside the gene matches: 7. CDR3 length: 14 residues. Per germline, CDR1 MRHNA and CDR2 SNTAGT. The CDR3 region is CASRGPSGSHEQYF. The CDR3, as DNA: TGTGCCAGCAGGGGACCTAGCGGGAGCCACGAGCAGTACTTC.

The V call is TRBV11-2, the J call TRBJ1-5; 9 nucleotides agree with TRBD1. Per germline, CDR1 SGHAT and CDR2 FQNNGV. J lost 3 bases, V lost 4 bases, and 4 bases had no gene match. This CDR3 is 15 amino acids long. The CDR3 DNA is TGTGCCAGCAGCTCGACAGGGGGGTTCAATCAGCCCCAGCATTTT. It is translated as CASSSTGGFNQPQHF.

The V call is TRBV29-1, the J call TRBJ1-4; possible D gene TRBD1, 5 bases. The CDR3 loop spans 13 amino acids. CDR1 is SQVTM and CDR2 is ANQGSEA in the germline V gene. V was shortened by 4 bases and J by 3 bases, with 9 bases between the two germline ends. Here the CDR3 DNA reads TGCAGCGTTGCCGGCAGGGCTAATGAAAAACTGTTTTTT. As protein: CSVAGRANEKLFF.

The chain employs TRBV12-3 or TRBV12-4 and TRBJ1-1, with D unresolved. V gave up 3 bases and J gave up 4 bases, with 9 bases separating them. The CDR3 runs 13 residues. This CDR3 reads CASSFSGGTEAFF. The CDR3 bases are TGTGCCAGCAGTTTTTCGGGAGGCACTGAAGCTTTCTTT.

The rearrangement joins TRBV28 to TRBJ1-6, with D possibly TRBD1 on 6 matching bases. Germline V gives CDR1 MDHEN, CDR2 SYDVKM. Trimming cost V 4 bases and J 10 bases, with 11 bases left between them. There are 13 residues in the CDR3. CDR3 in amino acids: CASSSKDRSPLHF. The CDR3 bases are TGTGCCAGCAGTTCGAAGGACAGATCACCCCTCCACTTT. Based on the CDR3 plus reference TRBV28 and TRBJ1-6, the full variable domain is DVKVTQSSRYLVKRTGEKVFLECVQDMDHENMFWYRQDPGLGLRLIYFSYDVKMKEKGDIPEGYSVSREKKERFSLILESASTNQTSMYLCASSSKDRSPLHFGNGTRLTVT.